Listed here are 29 T cell receptor beta chains from one sample, sequenced in a study of cytomegalovirus exposure and HLA in healthy donors. PCR amplification relied on 60 Vbeta primers (plus 13 Jbeta primers). The data were produced by immunoSEQ multiplex PCR, yet TCRdb's version contains in-frame clones alone and is incomplete. The sample lists about 200,000 clones, roughly 83% seen once, with about 0.36% in the top ten. The sample taken for sequencing was PBMCs. The receptors here all came from a male donor in good health and CMV-seropositive.

The chain carries TRBV5-1 and TRBJ2-5, with D perhaps matching TRBD1 (5 bases). The DNA end is a closer match to TRBJ2-7, so the J assignment may be wrong. The V gene's germline CDR1 is SGHRS and CDR2 YFSETQ. There are 14 residues in the CDR3. This chain's CDR3 is CASSLGQGANEQYF. The CDR3 nucleotides are TGCGCCAGCAGCTTAGGTCAAGGGGCCAACGAGCAGTACTTC.

This clone was found once. This sequence joins TRBV27 and TRBJ1-3; 8 bases align to TRBD1. CDR3 size: 15 residues. Trimming at V came to 6 bases and at J to 3 bases, leaving 7 bases not matched to a gene. Germline CDR1 and CDR2: MNHEY and SMNVEV (reference sequence). The CDR3 DNA sequence: TGTGCCAGCAGCCGCGACAGGGGTAATGGAAACACCATATATTTT. Protein sequence: CASSRDRGNGNTIYF.

The chain is built from TRBV19 and TRBJ1-1; TRBD1 matches 10 bases. Trimming took 2 bases from V and 5 from J; bases not matched to a gene: 8. The CDR3 runs to 16 residues. From germline, CDR1 is LNHDA and CDR2 SQIVND (reference sequence). The CDR3 bases are TGTGCCAGTAGTATACGACCCGACAGGGGGCATACTGAAGCTTTCTTT. Translating gives CASSIRPDRGHTEAFF.

The V gene is TRBV2, the J gene TRBJ1-1, with D tentatively TRBD1 (6 bases). CDR1 and CDR2 from the germline V gene are SNHLY and FYNNEI. With 7 bases removed from V and 10 bases from J, the gap between germline ends came to 13 bases. This CDR3 is 11 amino acids long. The CDR3 DNA reads TGTGCCAGCACGTACAGGGCGGCAGCTTTCTTT. The encoded protein is CASTYRAAAFF.

The V gene is TRBV4-2, the J gene TRBJ1-1; possibly TRBD1 for D (5 bases). CDR3 length equals 15 residues. V shed 0 bases and J shed 6 bases, with 14 bases lying between them. Per germline, CDR1 LGHNA and CDR2 YNFKEQ. CDR3 sequence reads: CASSQDRGARPEAFF. The CDR3 nucleotides read TGTGCCAGCAGCCAAGATCGCGGGGCCCGGCCTGAAGCTTTCTTT.

This clone was recorded once. At one boundary the junction diverges from the germline segment, which might be a read error. The rearrangement joins TRBV5-4 to TRBJ2-3; tentative D call: TRBD1 (6 bases). The V gene's germline CDR1 is SGHNT and CDR2 YYREEE (reference sequence). This CDR3 is built from 12 residues. The CDR3: CASSLGSGQPKF. The CDR3 nucleotides are TGTGCCAGCAGCTTGGGATCGGGACAACCCAAATTT. The whole variable domain, remainder taken from reference TRBV5-4 and TRBJ2-3, is ETGVTQSPTHLIKTRGQQVTLRCSSQSGHNTVSWYQQALGQGPQFIFQYYREEENGRGNFPPRFSGLQFPNYSSELNVNALELDDSALYLCASSLGSGQPKFGPGTRLTVL.

J is TRBJ1-6 and V is TRBV9, with unresolved D. V was trimmed by 2 bases and J by 0 bases, leaving 9 bases between them. Germline V gene sequence: CDR1 SGDLS, CDR2 YYNGEE. There are 16 residues in the CDR3. CDR3 amino acids: CASSVTTSSYNSPLHF. The DNA for the CDR3 is TGTGCCAGCAGCGTGACAACCAGCTCCTATAATTCACCCCTCCACTTT.

CDR3 bases: TGTGCCAGCAGTCCCGGGACAGGGGGGTGGGATGAAAAACTGTTTTTT. Its protein product is CASSPGTGGWDEKLFF. The chain is built from TRBV9 and TRBJ1-4; 11 nucleotides align to TRBD1. The ends lost 5 bases at V and 6 bases at J; junction bases unmatched: 9. Germline V gene sequence: CDR1 SGDLS, CDR2 YYNGEE. The CDR3 spans 16 residues.

The chain couples TRBV4-3 to TRBJ2-7, with TRBD1 matching over 7 bases. Germline V gives CDR1 LGHNA, CDR2 YSLEER. J was trimmed by 5 bases and V by 2 bases; bases with no gene match: 6. The CDR3 runs to 14 residues. CDR3 coding DNA: TGCGCCAGCAGCCAAAGACAGGGACCCCACGAGCAGTACTTC. This encodes CASSQRQGPHEQYF.

This clone has just a few counts. The CDR3 DNA is TGTGCCAGCAGCTCACCAGACAGGATCCACGAGCAGTACTTC. It codes for CASSSPDRIHEQYF. The rearrangement links TRBV7-9 to TRBJ2-7; D perhaps matches TRBD1 (6 bases). This CDR3 region has 14 residues. V lost 4 bases to trimming and J lost 5 bases, with 15 bases between them. The germline gives CDR1 SEHNR, CDR2 FQNEAQ (reference sequence).

The chain carries TRBV7-2 and TRBJ1-5; a weak D match, TRBD1 (5 bases). This CDR3 is 14 amino acids long. Per germline, CDR1 SGHTA and CDR2 FQGNSA. The germline V and J ends were trimmed by 6 bases and 5 bases, with 14 bases remaining between them. CDR3 bases: TGTGCCAGCAGAAGAACAGGTACCCATCAGCCCCAGCATTTT. Protein product: CASRRTGTHQPQHF.

The V and J genes are TRBV5-1 and TRBJ2-2; D is undetermined. CDR1 and CDR2 (germline): SGHRS, YFSETQ. The CDR3 sequence is 14 residues long. Trimming pared 1 base from V and 6 bases from J, leaving 10 bases between. DNA of the CDR3: TGCGCCAGCAGCTTGACAGAAATCTCCGGGGAGCTGTTTTTT. Translated: CASSLTEISGELFF. Drawing the rest from reference TRBV5-1 and TRBJ2-2, the complete variable domain is KAGVTQTPRYLIKTRGQQVTLSCSPISGHRSVSWYQQTPGQGLQFLFEYFSETQRNKGNFPGRFSGRQFSNSRSEMNVSTLELGDSALYLCASSLTEISGELFFGEGSRLTVL.

The J gene is TRBJ2-1, the V gene TRBV9; weak D call: TRBD1 (6 bases). This CDR3 is built from 13 residues. CDR1 and CDR2 from the germline V gene are SGDLS and YYNGEE. The V end lost 2 bases, the J end lost 4 bases, and 7 bases lay between the germline ends. The CDR3 loop reads CASSVTGYNEQFF. DNA for the CDR3: TGTGCCAGCAGCGTGACAGGATACAATGAGCAGTTCTTC.

J is TRBJ1-1 and V is TRBV16; no clear D gene. The CDR3 consists of 14 residues. V was trimmed by 4 bases and J by 3 bases, leaving 12 bases between them. The germline gives CDR1 KGHSY, CDR2 FQNENV. CDR3 in DNA: TGTGCCAGCAGCCCCACTCGTCAGGACACTGAAGCTTTCTTT. This translates into CASSPTRQDTEAFF.

This rearrangement joins TRBV6-1 to TRBJ1-5; 7 nucleotides match TRBD1. CDR1 MNHNS and CDR2 SASEGT come from the germline V gene. This CDR3 has 14 amino acids. With 6 bases clipped from V and 4 bases from J, the junction kept 6 bases outside the gene matches. In nucleotides, the CDR3 is TGTGCCAGCAGACGCCAGGGGGATAATCAGCCCCAGCATTTT. Translated: CASRRQGDNQPQHF.

This chain uses TRBV19 with TRBJ1-4, with D possibly TRBD1 on 6 matching bases. V lost 4 bases and J lost 4, with 16 bases in between. The CDR3 runs to 16 residues. Germline CDR1 reads LNHDA; CDR2 reads SQIVND (reference sequence). CDR3 DNA sequence: TGTGCCAGTAGTACCCGGACAGCAAACTTTAATGAAAAACTGTTTTTT. This translates into CASSTRTANFNEKLFF.

The V gene is TRBV7-2, the J gene TRBJ2-7; the match to TRBD2 covers 12 bases. J lost 4 bases, V lost 0 bases, and 7 bases had no gene match. The CDR3 has 17 residues. Germline V gene data show CDR1 as SGHTA and CDR2 as FQGNSA. CDR3 sequence (DNA): TGTGCCAGCAGCTTAGCGGTGACTAGCGGGAGTATGTACGAGCAGTACTTC. The encoded protein is CASSLAVTSGSMYEQYF.

This rearrangement joins TRBV19 to TRBJ1-1; TRBD1 agrees at 7 bases. The germline V gene encodes CDR1 LNHDA and CDR2 SQIVND (reference sequence). The CDR3 length is 16 residues. Unmatched junction bases numbered 8, after V lost 4 bases and J lost 0 bases. The CDR3 region is CASSTPSGQLNTEAFF. CDR3 DNA sequence: TGTGCCAGTAGTACCCCATCGGGACAGCTGAACACTGAAGCTTTCTTT.

This clone was found once. This chain links TRBV25-1 with TRBJ1-4; TRBD1 is a possible D gene (5 bases). V dropped 2 bases and J dropped 3 bases, with 10 bases sitting between them. Germline V gene data show CDR1 as MGHDK and CDR2 as SYGVNS. The CDR3 is 15 residues long. CDR3 in amino acids: CASSEGTGPNEKLFF. For the CDR3, the DNA is TGTGCCAGCAGTGAAGGAACAGGCCCTAATGAAAAACTGTTTTTT.

This clone showed up just a few times. The J gene is TRBJ1-4, the V gene TRBV5-1; perhaps TRBD1 as D (5 bases). V was clipped by 0 bases and J by 7 bases, with 13 bases between them. This CDR3 spans 15 amino acids. The V gene's germline CDR1 is SGHRS and CDR2 YFSETQ. The CDR3: CASSLGSREGEKLFF. CDR3 DNA sequence: TGCGCCAGCAGCTTGGGTAGCAGGGAGGGTGAAAAACTGTTTTTT.

The gene calls are TRBV28 and TRBJ2-7, with D possibly being TRBD1 (7 bases). The CDR3 spans 15 residues. The germline V gene has CDR1 MDHEN and CDR2 SYDVKM. The V end lost 4 bases, the J end lost 0 bases, and 13 bases lay between the germline ends. CDR3 sequence (DNA): TGTGCCAGCAGTTCCCAGGGGGGAAGCTCCTACGAGCAGTACTTC. It translates to CASSSQGGSSYEQYF.

This clone has only a few counts. V usage is TRBV19 and J usage is TRBJ2-5; 9 bases are shared with TRBD1. CDR3 length: 15 residues. J gave up 4 bases and V 6 bases, and 9 bases lay outside the gene matches. Germline V gene data show CDR1 as LNHDA and CDR2 as SQIVND (reference sequence). The CDR3 DNA sequence: TGTGCCAGTAGGACCTCACAGGGGGCGGGAGAGACCCAGTACTTC. Its translation is CASRTSQGAGETQYF.

This clone has a single count. The J gene is TRBJ2-6, the V gene TRBV6-1; 8 bases align to TRBD1. CDR1 is MNHNS, CDR2 SASEGT, per germline. The CDR3 length is 20 residues. V shed 3 bases and J 0 bases; nucleotides not matched to a gene: 13. The CDR3, as DNA: TGTGCCAGCAGTGAGACGGACAGGGCGGCTGGAGTCTCTGGGGCCAACGTCCTGACTTTC. This codes for CASSETDRAAGVSGANVLTF.

This clone appeared a single time. This sequence joins TRBV9 and TRBJ2-7, with D possibly TRBD2 on 5 matching bases. Germline CDR1 reads SGDLS; CDR2 reads YYNGEE. CDR3 length: 11 residues. Trimming pared 4 bases from V and 7 bases from J, leaving 9 bases between. The CDR3, as DNA: TGTGCCAGCAGCCCGGGGATTGAGCAGTACTTC. This encodes CASSPGIEQYF.

The J gene is TRBJ2-7, the V gene TRBV6-1; a possible D gene is TRBD2 (6 bases). Germline values: CDR1 MNHNS, CDR2 SASEGT. This CDR3 region has 12 residues. The CDR3 region is CLIAAHSYEQYF. CDR3 bases: TGTCTAATAGCGGCCCACTCCTACGAGCAGTACTTC.

Only one count was recorded for this clone. The chain couples TRBV5-1 to TRBJ2-7; D possibly corresponds to TRBD2 (5 bases). CDR1 SGHRS and CDR2 YFSETQ come from the germline V gene. The CDR3 has 13 residues. The V end was cut by 0 bases, the J end by 5 bases, with 9 bases between. The DNA for the CDR3 is TGCGCCAGCAGCTTGGGGTTCGGGGACGAGCAGTACTTC. It yields the protein CASSLGFGDEQYF.

The V gene is TRBV27, the J gene TRBJ2-1, with 7 bases matching TRBD1. Germline V gives CDR1 MNHEY, CDR2 SMNVEV (reference sequence). The trim removed 10 bases at V and 7 bases at J, leaving 10 bases unmatched. The CDR3 contains 13 residues. The CDR3 here is CATMTGLGNEQFF. DNA of the CDR3: TGTGCCACTATGACAGGGCTTGGGAATGAGCAGTTCTTC.

The rearrangement uses TRBV18 and TRBJ2-1; 14 nucleotides match TRBD2. The CDR3 extends over 20 amino acids. Germline loops: CDR1 KGHSH, CDR2 LQKENI. Trimming at V came to 0 bases and at J to 0 bases, leaving 7 bases not matched to a gene. CDR3 residues: CASSPPGLAGALSSYNEQFF. CDR3 sequence (DNA): TGTGCCAGCTCACCACCGGGACTAGCGGGGGCCCTAAGCTCCTACAATGAGCAGTTCTTC. Full variable domain (missing parts from reference TRBV18 and TRBJ2-1): NAGVMQNPRHLVRRRGQEARLRCSPMKGHSHVYWYRQLPEEGLKFMVYLQKENIIDESGMPKERFSAEFPKEGPSILRIQQVVRGDSAAYFCASSPPGLAGALSSYNEQFFGPGTRLTVL.

The CDR3 is CASRQRGAYNEQFF. The CDR3, as DNA: TGTGCCAGCAGGCAGCGGGGGGCATACAATGAGCAGTTCTTC. This rearrangement joins TRBV27 to TRBJ2-1; 9 nucleotides align to TRBD2. CDR3 size: 14 residues. The V gene end was trimmed by 6 bases and the J gene end by 4 bases; junction bases not matched to a gene: 4. Germline assignment: CDR1 MNHEY and CDR2 SMNVEV (reference sequence).